These 25 T cell receptor beta chains came from one sample sequenced in a study of technical replicates of blood from a few donors. The method was immunoSEQ multiplex PCR; TCRdb's version includes in-frame clones alone and lacks a portion of them. The sample shows tens of thousands of clones, 86% of them seen only once. Sequencing was done on a sample of PBMCs. The receptors here all came from a human donor in good health. Some clones in this sample may be carry-over from other donors' samples.

The V and J genes are TRBV25-1 and TRBJ1-3; possibly TRBD1 for D (6 bases). This CDR3 comprises 11 residues. Germline V gene sequence: CDR1 MGHDK, CDR2 SYGVNS. The V gene lost 8 bases and the J gene lost 9 bases, with 11 bases spanning the gap. CDR3 nucleotide sequence: TGTGCCAGCGCGGGGGGGGCCACCATATATTTT. It is translated as CASAGGATIYF.

V usage is TRBV7-2 and J usage is TRBJ1-1, with D unclear. The CDR3 length is 15 residues. V was trimmed by 5 bases and J by 0 bases, leaving 13 bases between them. CDR1 is SGHTA and CDR2 is FQGNSA in the germline V gene. CDR3 residues: CASSRYPGMNTEAFF. The CDR3 DNA reads as TGTGCCAGCAGCCGATACCCAGGTATGAACACTGAAGCTTTCTTT.

The chain combines TRBV9 with TRBJ1-4; D is perhaps TRBD1 (5 bases). The CDR3 spans 14 residues. V was shortened by 3 bases and J by 4 bases, with 10 bases between the two germline ends. Germline CDR1 is SGDLS and CDR2 is YYNGEE. The CDR3 DNA reads as TGTGCCAGCAGCGGCGGGGCGAGTAATGAAAAACTGTTTTTT. Protein: CASSGGASNEKLFF.

CDR3 sequence: CASSQDWKGQVVGIQYF. The DNA of the CDR3 is TGCGCCAGCAGCCAAGATTGGAAGGGACAGGTTGTCGGCATTCAGTACTTC. The chain carries TRBV4-3 and TRBJ2-4; the match to TRBD1 covers 8 bases. The junction had 13 bases not matched to a gene; V was cut back by 0 bases and J by 9 bases. The CDR3 has 17 residues. Germline V gene data show CDR1 as LGHNA and CDR2 as YSLEER.

This chain links TRBV2 with TRBJ2-7; 8 bases fit TRBD1. Unmatched junction bases numbered 12, after V lost 2 bases and J lost 0 bases. The CDR3 contains 18 residues. Germline V lookup: CDR1 SNHLY, CDR2 FYNNEI. This chain's CDR3 is CASSERDRWAQGSYEQYF. CDR3 DNA: TGTGCCAGCAGTGAACGGGACAGGTGGGCCCAGGGCTCCTACGAGCAGTACTTC.

Details on this clone: A read error may produce the germline difference seen at one junction end. The rearrangement links TRBV18 to TRBJ1-6; TRBD1 might be the D (5 bases). Germline loops: CDR1 KGHSH, CDR2 LQKENI. CDR3 length: 10 residues. CDR3 protein: CASSPKPGPF. CDR3 nucleotide sequence: TGTGCCAGCTCACCAAAGCCAGGGCCGTTT.

The chain carries TRBV12-5 and TRBJ1-5; TRBD1 might be the D (6 bases). This CDR3 is 14 amino acids long. Germline V gene lookup returns CDR1 LGHNT and CDR2 FRNRAP. Between the trimmed V and J ends, which lost 6 bases and 0 bases, there was a span of 9 bases. CDR3 coding DNA: TGTGCTAGTGGCTCAGGGGTTAGCAATCAGCCCCAGCATTTT. The encoded protein is CASGSGVSNQPQHF.

The V call is TRBV7-9, the J call TRBJ1-1, with D uncertain. Germline V gene data show CDR1 as SEHNR and CDR2 as FQNEAQ (reference sequence). The CDR3 has 13 amino acids. Trimming stripped 8 bases from V and 7 bases from J, with 17 bases between. The CDR3 protein is CASSDRGQIEAFF. The CDR3 bases are TGTGCCAGCTCTGACCGCGGCCAGATTGAAGCTTTCTTT.

This chain connects TRBV6-1 to TRBJ2-3, with 8 bases matching TRBD2. Germline V gene data show CDR1 as MNHNS and CDR2 as SASEGT. V gave up 6 bases and J gave up 6 bases; unmatched junction bases: 5. This CDR3 has 13 amino acids. The CDR3 sequence is CASSDREGDTQYF. The CDR3 DNA reads TGTGCCAGCAGCGACCGGGAGGGTGATACGCAGTATTTT.

The chain links TRBV11-1 to TRBJ2-7; possible D gene TRBD2, 6 bases. Germline V gene data show CDR1 as SGHAT and CDR2 as FQDESV (reference sequence). The ends were cut back, 3 bases at V and 2 bases at J, with 14 bases in the middle. The CDR3 covers 15 residues. The CDR3 nucleotides are TGTGCCAGCAGCTTGCACCGGGACTTCGCCTACGAGCAGTACTTC. Its translation: CASSLHRDFAYEQYF.

The chain uses TRBV7-2 and TRBJ2-1; 7 bases are shared with TRBD2. V was pared by 0 bases and J by 2 bases, with 1 base of the junction left unmatched. CDR3 length equals 15 residues. From germline, CDR1 is SGHTA and CDR2 FQGNSA. CDR3 sequence (DNA): TGTGCCAGCAGCTTAGCGGGAGGGCCCTACAATGAGCAGTTCTTC. This gives the protein CASSLAGGPYNEQFF.

As DNA, the CDR3 is TGTGCCAGCAGCTTCGGCACCCGACAGGGGAAGACTGAAGCTTTCTTT. Amino acids: CASSFGTRQGKTEAFF. This sequence joins TRBV13 and TRBJ1-1; 8 bases map to TRBD1. Germline loops: CDR1 PRHDT, CDR2 FYEKMQ (reference sequence). J lost 5 bases, V lost 3 bases, and 11 bases had no gene match. This CDR3 has 16 residues. Full variable domain (missing parts from reference TRBV13 and TRBJ1-1): AAGVIQSPRHLIKEKRETATLKCYPIPRHDTVYWYQQGPGQDPQFLISFYEKMQSDKGSIPDRFSAQQFSDYHSELNMSSLELGDSALYFCASSFGTRQGKTEAFFGQGTRLTVV.

This clone was counted a single time. The CDR3 region is CSVESENYGYTF. In DNA, the CDR3 is TGCAGCGTTGAATCTGAGAACTATGGCTACACCTTC. This chain links TRBV29-1 with TRBJ1-2; D ambiguous. This CDR3 region has 12 residues. Germline V gives CDR1 SQVTM, CDR2 ANQGSEA. The V end was cut by 2 bases, the J end by 2 bases, with 6 bases between.

The CDR3 coding sequence is TGCAGCGTTGGTGACAGTTCAGCTAACTATGGCTACACCTTC. Its protein product is CSVGDSSANYGYTF. The chain couples TRBV29-1 to TRBJ1-2, with D possibly being TRBD1 (5 bases). The CDR3 totals 14 residues. Germline-derived CDR1 and CDR2 are SQVTM and ANQGSEA. Between the trimmed V and J ends, which lost 4 bases and 0 bases, there was a span of 12 bases.

The chain joins TRBV7-6 to TRBJ2-7; D remains ambiguous. Germline-derived CDR1 and CDR2 are SGHVS and FNYEAQ. Trimming cost V 0 bases and J 3 bases, with 6 bases left between them. CDR3 length: 13 residues. CDR3 amino acids: CASSLAGRYEQYF. The CDR3 DNA is TGTGCCAGCAGCTTAGCGGGCCGCTACGAGCAGTACTTC.

The chain joins TRBV2 to TRBJ1-2; 8 positions match TRBD1. This CDR3 has 14 amino acids. V lost 6 bases, J lost 6 bases, and 9 bases stayed unmatched. Germline CDR1 and CDR2: SNHLY and FYNNEI. CDR3 DNA sequence: TGTGCCAGCAGCAGGGACAGGCTTACAGATGGCTACACCTTC. Translating it yields CASSRDRLTDGYTF.

This clone was observed once. The chain has TRBV20-1 and TRBJ1-2; D is unresolved. The CDR3 extends over 11 amino acids. Germline CDR1 and CDR2: DFQATT and SNEGSKA (reference sequence). Trimming stripped 5 bases from V and 5 bases from J, with 9 bases between. In DNA form, the CDR3 reads TGCAGTGCTCCGGACTCTTATGGCTACACCTTC. The encoded protein is CSAPDSYGYTF.

The rearrangement links TRBV7-2 to TRBJ1-6; tentative D call: TRBD1 (5 bases). Germline V gives CDR1 SGHTA, CDR2 FQGNSA. The CDR3 loop spans 15 amino acids. V was clipped by 10 bases and J by 6 bases, with 19 bases between them. The CDR3 DNA reads as TGTGCCACCCACGGTCCGACAGCCATTAATTCACCCCTCCACTTT. Its protein is CATHGPTAINSPLHF.

The rearrangement joins TRBV11-2 to TRBJ2-3, with TRBD2 matching over 12 bases. The V segment lost 1 base and the J segment 2 bases; nucleotides outside the gene matches: 1. The V gene's germline CDR1 is SGHAT and CDR2 FQNNGV. The CDR3 spans 16 residues. CDR3 in DNA: TGTGCCAGCAGCTTAGGACTAGCGGGGGACACAGATACGCAGTATTTT. Translation gives CASSLGLAGDTDTQYF.

This rearrangement joins TRBV5-6 to TRBJ1-5; 8 bases line up with TRBD1. Germline loops: CDR1 SGHDT, CDR2 YYEEEE. V was clipped by 2 bases and J by 7 bases; unmatched bases: 5. CDR3 length equals 14 residues. CDR3 sequence: CASSFRTGRQPQHF. CDR3 bases: TGTGCCAGCAGCTTTAGGACAGGGCGCCAGCCCCAGCATTTT.

On this clone: Its ends do not fully match the called genes, so a read error is possible. The CDR3 reads CASSPGTTYQQYF. CDR3 coding DNA: TGTGCCAGCAGTCCCGGGACTACCTACCAGCAGTACTTC. The gene calls are TRBV27 and TRBJ2-7, with TRBD2 matching over 7 bases. The CDR3 spans 13 residues. CDR1 and CDR2 from the germline V gene are MNHEY and SMNVEV (reference sequence).

The chain's CDR3 is CAISETRDTEAFF. The CDR3 coding sequence is TGTGCCATCAGTGAGACTCGGGACACTGAAGCTTTCTTT. The chain recombines TRBV10-3 with TRBJ1-1; D uncertain. The V end was cut by 2 bases, the J end by 3 bases, with 7 bases between. Germline lookup yields CDR1 ENHRY and CDR2 SYGVKD. The CDR3 has 13 amino acids.

The V gene is TRBV4-1, the J gene TRBJ2-1; 10 nucleotides align to TRBD2. The V gene end was trimmed by 3 bases and the J gene end by 4 bases; junction bases not matched to a gene: 6. From germline, CDR1 is MGHRA and CDR2 YSYEKL. This CDR3 contains 16 residues. The CDR3 DNA follows: TGCGCCAGCAGCCAGGTCGGACTAGCGGCTTACAATGAGCAGTTCTTC. It specifies CASSQVGLAAYNEQFF.

This chain connects TRBV18 to TRBJ2-7, with 7 bases lining up with TRBD2. The CDR3 is 14 residues long. V lost 6 bases and J lost 7; bases outside the gene matches: 12. Germline V CDR1 and CDR2: KGHSH, LQKENI. CDR3 loop: CASSLGEGPWEQYF. DNA for the CDR3: TGTGCCAGCTCCCTCGGGGAGGGACCCTGGGAGCAGTACTTC.

This clone appeared once. J is TRBJ2-7 and V is TRBV19; 7 bases are shared with TRBD2. Trimming removed 4 bases from V and 1 base from J; junction bases left unmatched: 7. The germline gives CDR1 LNHDA, CDR2 SQIVND (reference sequence). The CDR3 has 15 amino acids. Written as DNA, the CDR3 is TGTGCCAGTAGTAGGGTAGCGGGTCCTTCCTACGAGCAGTACTTC. Its protein is CASSRVAGPSYEQYF.